The sequence of this TCR beta chain was determined in a study of shared clonotypes between healthy human individuals. About the study: Every donor yielded three CD4 naive, three CD4 memory, two CD8 naive and one CD8 memory plate. General study findings and limits: Generation probabilities were higher for clonotypes shared across all four sorted-subset donors than for unshared ones. In a few donors, around 5% of naive CD4 clonotypes appeared in common.

TCRdb keeps only in-frame clones here, not all; method: immunoSEQ multiplex PCR. Here the sample spans more than 2,000,000 clones, 80% to 95% being singletons. As for this clone: What it recognizes is unknown.

The germline CDR1 and CDR2 sequences are SGHRS and YFSETQ. The CDR3 loop spans 18 amino acids. V was trimmed by 3 bases and J by 0 bases, leaving 21 bases between them. Sequencing was carried out using naive CD4+ T cells from PBMCs. Specified subset: CD45RA+ positively selected. This clonotype was sampled from a young man in good health. Some clones in this sample may be carry-over from other donors' samples. The chain carries TRBV5-1 and TRBJ1-2; D might be TRBD1 (5 bases). CDR3 loop: CASSWGSGTRQANYGYTF. The CDR3 DNA sequence: TGCGCCAGCAGCTGGGGGTCCGGGACCCGACAAGCTAACTATGGCTACACCTTC.